These 8 T cell receptor beta chains were sequenced from one sample in a study of T cells in Graves' hyperthyroidism and ophthalmopathy. Researchers took RNA transcripts and amplified the TCR beta CDR3 regions from them. TCR CDR3 regions were first amplified by RT-PCR with HTBI primers. TCRdb processed the multiplex PCR reads anew with MiXCR; each CDR3 protein has one entry. The table includes around 540,000 distinct CDR3 sequences, about 45% detected once. Sequenced material: peripheral blood or thyroid tissue (not recorded which). The receptors derive from a woman aged 18-29 years with Graves' hyperthyroidism.

The chain links TRBV12-3 or TRBV12-4 to TRBJ2-7; perhaps TRBD1 as D (5 bases). This CDR3 is built from 14 residues. Trimming removed 8 bases from V and 3 bases from J, with 17 bases in between. In nucleotides, the CDR3 is TGTGCCAGCTCACCACCCGCACAGGACTACGAGCAGTACTTC. Translated: CASSPPAQDYEQYF.

The chain couples TRBV19 to TRBJ2-1; 10 bases are shared with TRBD2. The CDR3 is 14 residues long. Germline lookup yields CDR1 LNHDA and CDR2 SQIVND (reference sequence). The ends lost 5 bases at V and 6 bases at J; junction bases unmatched: 4. This chain's CDR3 is CASSFGLAVNEQFF. The DNA of the CDR3 is TGTGCCAGTAGTTTCGGACTAGCGGTCAATGAGCAGTTCTTC. Variable domain in full (rest from reference TRBV19 and TRBJ2-1): DGGITQSPKYLFRKEGQNVTLSCEQNLNHDAMYWYRQDPGQGLRLIYYSQIVNDFQKGDIAEGYSVSREKKESFPLTVTSAQKNPTAFYLCASSFGLAVNEQFFGPGTRLTVL.

This clonotype was seen at least ten times. This chain uses TRBV2 with TRBJ1-6; TRBD1 aligns across 8 bases. The CDR3 contains 14 residues. Trimming at V came to 8 bases and at J to 9 bases, leaving 9 bases not matched to a gene. CDR1 is SNHLY and CDR2 is FYNNEI in the germline V gene. The CDR3 nucleotides read TGTGCCAGCGGACAGGGATTATTGCTTTCACCCCTCCACTTT. Amino acids: CASGQGLLLSPLHF.

Ten or more counts support this clonotype. The chain employs TRBV5-1 and TRBJ1-5; no definite D call. The CDR3 has 13 amino acids. The V and J ends lost 4 bases and 6 bases respectively, with 11 bases between them. Germline V lookup: CDR1 SGHRS, CDR2 YFSETQ. The CDR3 loop is CASSPAEGQPQHF. CDR3 coding DNA: TGCGCCAGCAGCCCCGCTGAGGGTCAGCCCCAGCATTTT.

V usage is TRBV7-7 and J usage is TRBJ2-7; possible D gene TRBD2, 5 bases. The ends were cut back, 4 bases at V and 0 bases at J, with 13 bases in the middle. CDR3 length: 15 residues. The germline CDR1 and CDR2 sequences are SSHAT and FNYEAQ (reference sequence). CDR3 DNA: TGTGCCAGCAGCTCCGAAGGCGGGCACTCCTACGAGCAGTACTTC. It encodes CASSSEGGHSYEQYF. Full variable domain (outside the CDR3, taken from reference TRBV7-7 and TRBJ2-7): GAGVSQSPRYKVTKRGQDVTLRCDPISSHATLYWYQQALGQGPEFLTYFNYEAQPDKSGLPSDRFSAERPEGSISTLTIQRTEQRDSAMYRCASSSEGGHSYEQYFGPGTRLTVT.

A note on this clonotype: Germline is not matched at one junction end, which may reflect a read error. The genes are TRBV6-5 and TRBJ1-4; TRBD1 might be the D (5 bases). The CDR3 is 15 residues long. Germline V gene sequence: CDR1 MNHEY, CDR2 SVGAGI. CDR3 region: CAISYSGQLGEKLFF. The DNA of the CDR3 is TGTGCCATCAGTTACTCGGGGCAGTTAGGTGAAAAACTGTTTTTT.

This clonotype was recorded a few times. The rearrangement joins TRBV24-1 to TRBJ1-1; a possible D gene is TRBD1 (6 bases). Germline V gives CDR1 KGHDR, CDR2 SFDVKD. The V and J ends lost 11 bases and 6 bases respectively, with 21 bases between them. The CDR3 is made up of 14 amino acids. In nucleotides, the CDR3 is TGTGCCAGCAGCTTTTGGAGTCAGGGGTCTGAAGCTTTCTTT. Its protein is CASSFWSQGSEAFF.

This clonotype was seen a few times. CDR3 sequence (DNA): TGCAGCTTGGACCAAGAGACCCAGTACTTC. This codes for CSLDQETQYF. This chain joins TRBV29-1 and TRBJ2-5, with D uncertain. Trimming stripped 8 bases from V and 0 bases from J, with 4 bases between. The CDR3 is 10 residues long. Germline CDR1 and CDR2: SQVTM and ANQGSEA.